Presented here are 5 T cell receptor beta chains from one specimen sequenced in a study of human T cells and chemical hapten exposure. In TCRdb, the 5' RACE reads were re-called with MiXCR into one record per CDR3 protein. Of tens of thousands of distinct CDR3 sequences in the sample, 7% to 8% were seen once. Unfractionated whole blood served as the source for total RNA extraction. The receptor set was obtained from a male donor in good health.

This clonotype turned up a few times. The chain recombines TRBV5-1 with TRBJ1-6; D is uncertain. Germline CDR1 is SGHRS and CDR2 is YFSETQ. The V and J ends lost 0 bases and 9 bases respectively, with 7 bases between them. CDR3 length: 13 residues. CDR3 sequence (DNA): TGCGCCAGCAGCTTGGGCCGGGGTTCACCCCTCCACTTT. It codes for CASSLGRGSPLHF. Drawing the rest from reference TRBV5-1 and TRBJ1-6, the complete variable domain is KAGVTQTPRYLIKTRGQQVTLSCSPISGHRSVSWYQQTPGQGLQFLFEYFSETQRNKGNFPGRFSGRQFSNSRSEMNVSTLELGDSALYLCASSLGRGSPLHFGNGTRLTVT.

CDR3 sequence reads: CASSWTSGYTDTQYF. The CDR3 DNA sequence: TGTGCCAGCAGTTGGACTAGCGGATACACAGATACGCAGTATTTT. The chain has TRBV27 and TRBJ2-3, with TRBD2 matching over 10 bases. The CDR3 consists of 15 residues. Germline V gene data show CDR1 as MNHEY and CDR2 as SMNVEV (reference sequence). Losses at the gene ends were 4 bases for V and 2 bases for J; bases not matched to a gene: 3.

This clonotype was counted a few times. This rearrangement joins TRBV29-1 to TRBJ1-5; D perhaps matches TRBD1 (5 bases). V dropped 5 bases and J dropped 2 bases, with 10 bases sitting between them. Germline V gene sequence: CDR1 SQVTM, CDR2 ANQGSEA. The CDR3 totals 13 residues. CDR3 nucleotide sequence: TGCAGCGTTCGTGGGGCTGGCAATCAGCCCCAGCATTTT. It encodes CSVRGAGNQPQHF.

This clonotype was detected only a few times. The V call is TRBV27, the J call TRBJ1-1, with 9 bases lining up with TRBD1. CDR1 and CDR2 (germline): MNHEY, SMNVEV (reference sequence). The CDR3 spans 15 residues. With 4 bases clipped from V and 7 bases from J, the junction kept 10 bases outside the gene matches. The CDR3 is CASSSLQGATFEAFF. For the CDR3, the DNA is TGTGCCAGCAGTTCCCTACAGGGGGCGACTTTTGAAGCTTTCTTT.

This clonotype was observed many times. The J gene is TRBJ2-7, the V gene TRBV12-3 or TRBV12-4; 8 bases align to TRBD1. J was trimmed by 3 bases and V by 5 bases; bases with no gene match: 3. The CDR3 is 13 amino acids. This CDR3 is CASSPGQGYEQYF. CDR3 coding DNA: TGTGCCAGCAGTCCCGGACAGGGCTACGAGCAGTACTTC.